The clone carrying this T cell receptor beta chain was found a few times. Germline lookup yields CDR1 MDHEN and CDR2 SYDVKM. Trimming left V 1 base short and J 1 base short, with 19 bases between. The CDR3 covers 18 residues. These data originate in a study of control samples from healthy donors and cancer patients. Generated by immunoSEQ multiplex PCR, the TCRdb table keeps only in-frame clones and is missing some. The table includes 120,000 or so clones, about 89% detected once. The specimen sequenced was blood. The TCR comes from a man in his 60s in good health. This rearrangement joins TRBV28 to TRBJ1-1; D is unclear. CDR3 sequence reads: CASSLFTMGLVANTEAFF. As DNA, the CDR3 is TGTGCCAGCAGTTTATTCACAATGGGGTTGGTTGCGAACACTGAAGCTTTCTTT.